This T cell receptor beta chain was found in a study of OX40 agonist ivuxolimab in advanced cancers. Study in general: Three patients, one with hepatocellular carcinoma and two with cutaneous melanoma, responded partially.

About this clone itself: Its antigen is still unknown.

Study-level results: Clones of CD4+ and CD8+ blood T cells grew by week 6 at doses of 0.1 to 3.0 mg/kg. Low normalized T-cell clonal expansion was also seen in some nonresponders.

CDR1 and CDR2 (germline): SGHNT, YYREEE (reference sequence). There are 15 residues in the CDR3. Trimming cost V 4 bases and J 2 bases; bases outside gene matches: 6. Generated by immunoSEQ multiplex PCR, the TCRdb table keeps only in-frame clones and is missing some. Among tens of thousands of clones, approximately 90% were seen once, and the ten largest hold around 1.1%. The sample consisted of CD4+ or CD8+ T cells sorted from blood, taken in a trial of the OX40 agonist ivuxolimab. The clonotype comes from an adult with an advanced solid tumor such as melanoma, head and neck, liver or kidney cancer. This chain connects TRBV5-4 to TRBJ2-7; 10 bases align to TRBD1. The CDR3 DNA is TGTGCCAGCAGCCTGAAGGGGACAGGGGCCTACGAGCAGTACTTC. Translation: CASSLKGTGAYEQYF.